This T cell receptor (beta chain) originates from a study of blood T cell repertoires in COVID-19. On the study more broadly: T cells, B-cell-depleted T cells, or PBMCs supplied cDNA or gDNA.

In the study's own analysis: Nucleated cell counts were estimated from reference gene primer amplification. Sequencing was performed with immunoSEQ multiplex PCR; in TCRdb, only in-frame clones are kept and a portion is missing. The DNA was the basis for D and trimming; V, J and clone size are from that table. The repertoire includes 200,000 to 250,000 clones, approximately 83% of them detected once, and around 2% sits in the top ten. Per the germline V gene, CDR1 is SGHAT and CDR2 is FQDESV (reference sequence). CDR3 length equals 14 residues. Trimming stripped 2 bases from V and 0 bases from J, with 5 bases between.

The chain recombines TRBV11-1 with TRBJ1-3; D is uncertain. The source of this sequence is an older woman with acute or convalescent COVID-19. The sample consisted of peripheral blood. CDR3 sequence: CASSLYNSGNTIYF. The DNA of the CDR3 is TGTGCCAGCAGCTTATACAACTCTGGAAACACCATATATTTT.